Below, 11 T cell receptor beta chains from the same sample are listed, as sequenced in a study of T cells in Graves' hyperthyroidism and ophthalmopathy. Amplified TCR beta CDR3 regions derived from RNA transcripts. The TCR CDR3 first-round RT-PCR relied on the HTBI primer set. TCRdb independently ran MiXCR on the multiplex PCR reads; one entry per CDR3 protein. The sample has 75,000 to 100,000 distinct CDR3 sequences, approximately 39% seen once. The sample comprised peripheral blood or thyroid tissue (not recorded which). The receptors were sampled from a woman aged 25 to 39 with Graves' hyperthyroidism.

As regards this clonotype: Mismatch with germline at one junction end may stem from a read error. The chain employs TRBV6-5 and TRBJ2-7, with D possibly TRBD1 on 6 matching bases. In germline, CDR1 is MNHEY, CDR2 SVGAGI. The CDR3 is 12 amino acids. DNA of the CDR3: TGTGTCAGCAGCCTACAGGGCTCCGAGCAGTACTTC. Amino acids: CVSSLQGSEQYF.

This clonotype was found many times. V gene TRBV9 combines with J gene TRBJ2-5; the D gene is possibly TRBD1 (6 bases). V was shortened by 2 bases and J by 1 base, with 12 bases between the two germline ends. Germline V gene data show CDR1 as SGDLS and CDR2 as YYNGEE. The CDR3 contains 15 residues. The CDR3 nucleotides read TGTGCCAGCAGCGTGGGGCAGGGGAGCCAAGAGACCCAGTACTTC. Translated, it gives CASSVGQGSQETQYF.

This clonotype was counted at least ten times. The chain couples TRBV6-1 to TRBJ1-2; D uncertain. V lost 3 bases, J lost 3 bases, and 8 bases lay in between. The CDR3 has 13 amino acids. Germline V gene data show CDR1 as MNHNS and CDR2 as SASEGT. In nucleotides, the CDR3 is TGTGCCAGCAGTGATCACGGGGACTATGGCTACACCTTC. Translation gives CASSDHGDYGYTF.

This clonotype was recorded many times. The chain carries TRBV5-8 and TRBJ1-4; a weak D match, TRBD1 (6 bases). V shed 3 bases and J shed 10 bases, with 13 bases lying between them. The CDR3 is 13 residues long. Looked up from germline, CDR1 is SGHTS and CDR2 is YDEGEE. The CDR3 nucleotides are TGTGCCAGCAGCTCGAGACAGGAGGGAAAACTGTTTTTT. Translated, it gives CASSSRQEGKLFF.

This clonotype came up once. The gene calls are TRBV7-3 and TRBJ1-4, with 12 bases that match TRBD1. J lost 7 bases, V lost 5 bases, and 5 bases had no gene match. CDR1 is SGHTA, CDR2 FQGTGA, per germline. This CDR3 has 15 amino acids. Here the CDR3 DNA reads TGTGCCAGCAGCCGGGACAGGGGGCACAGTGAAAAACTGTTTTTT. Its translation: CASSRDRGHSEKLFF.

This clonotype was counted many times. This chain links TRBV6-1 with TRBJ2-2; a possible D gene is TRBD1 (5 bases). The V gene's germline CDR1 is MNHNS and CDR2 SASEGT. This CDR3 is built from 14 residues. Deletions cut 5 bases from V and 0 bases from J, with 7 bases between. The CDR3 loop reads CASSSGTNTGELFF. Here the CDR3 DNA reads TGTGCCAGCAGTTCAGGGACGAACACCGGGGAGCTGTTTTTT.

This clonotype was seen repeatedly, ten times or more. V usage is TRBV7-9 and J usage is TRBJ1-3, with D maybe TRBD1 (5 bases). CDR1 and CDR2 from the germline V gene are SEHNR and FQNEAQ (reference sequence). CDR3 length: 16 residues. Trimming shortened V by 5 bases and J by 2 bases, and 16 bases separated the two germline ends. The CDR3 sequence: CASSPPGLGAGNTIYF. The DNA of the CDR3 is TGTGCCAGCAGCCCTCCGGGGCTCGGGGCTGGAAACACCATATATTTT.

The chain couples TRBV7-2 to TRBJ1-3, with D uncertain. Germline assignment: CDR1 SGHTA and CDR2 FQGNSA. V shed 5 bases and J shed 8 bases, with 16 bases lying between them. The CDR3 has 14 amino acids. CDR3 nucleotides: TGTGCCAGCAGCCCAGGTCTCTATGGCTACACCATATATTTT. Translated, it gives CASSPGLYGYTIYF.

This clonotype was seen repeatedly, ten times or more. The chain recombines TRBV28 with TRBJ1-4, with 9 bases that match TRBD1. Germline assignment: CDR1 MDHEN and CDR2 SYDVKM. V was pared by 0 bases and J by 5 bases, with 4 bases of the junction left unmatched. The CDR3 is made up of 16 amino acids. The CDR3 spells CASSLWRGTGNEKLFF. CDR3 sequence (DNA): TGTGCCAGCAGTTTATGGCGGGGGACAGGGAATGAAAAACTGTTTTTT.

This clonotype was counted a few times. Germline and junction disagree at one end, which may indicate a read error. This chain connects TRBV7-3 to TRBJ2-2; TRBD1 matches 10 bases. The CDR3 consists of 19 residues. Germline V gives CDR1 SGHTA, CDR2 FQGTGA. The CDR3 sequence: CASSLFGRGQGRSTGELFF. CDR3 in DNA: TGCGCCAGCAGCCTCTTCGGGAGGGGACAGGGGAGAAGCACCGGGGAGCTGTTTTTT.

This clonotype came up many times. The V and J genes are TRBV20-1 and TRBJ2-5; 8 bases are shared with TRBD1. Germline V lookup: CDR1 DFQATT, CDR2 SNEGSKA (reference sequence). CDR3 length: 16 residues. The V segment lost 6 bases and the J segment 5 bases; nucleotides outside the gene matches: 17. DNA for the CDR3: TGCAGTGCCCTAGGACAGGGAAGAGGTCCAAGTGAGACCCAGTACTTC. Translating gives CSALGQGRGPSETQYF.